This TCR beta chain is drawn from a study of T cell changes during pregnancy in multiple sclerosis. V dropped 4 bases and J dropped 2; count of bases not matched to a gene: 13. Germline V gene data show CDR1 as SGHVS and CDR2 as FQNEAQ. This CDR3 has 20 residues. Clones were sequenced by immunoSEQ multiplex PCR, and TCRdb holds only the in-frame ones, with some missing. The sample has approximately 90,000 clones, about 92% seen once. V and J are TRBV7-8 and TRBJ2-2; 13 bases agree with TRBD2. The specimen comprised peripheral blood, sampled after pregnancy. This clonotype originated in a female donor with multiple sclerosis, enrolled in a pregnancy study. The CDR3 is CASSSYRLRLAGGNTGELFF. CDR3 coding DNA: TGTGCCAGCAGCTCCTACCGGTTGCGACTAGCGGGGGGTAACACCGGGGAGCTGTTTTTT. The full variable domain, with the rest looked up from reference TRBV7-8 and TRBJ2-2, is GAGVSQSPRYKVAKRGQDVALRCDPISGHVSLFWYQQALGQGPEFLTYFQNEAQLDKSGLPSDRFFAERPEGSVSTLKIQRTQQEDSAVYLCASSSYRLRLAGGNTGELFFGEGSRLTVL.